This T cell receptor beta chain is from a study of CD8+ T cells in alopecia areata. Trimming took 6 bases from V and 0 from J, leaving 13 bases between them. This CDR3 region has 15 residues. Germline CDR1 SGHRS, CDR2 YFSETQ. RNA extraction and reverse transcription yielded cDNA as sequencing template. Generated by immunoSEQ multiplex PCR, the TCRdb table keeps only in-frame clones and is missing some. This table holds 130,000 to 150,000 clones, 45% to 60% found once. Sequences were derived from CD4+ T cells sorted from blood, sampled at week 0. The rearrangement links TRBV5-1 to TRBJ2-4; a weak D match, TRBD2 (5 bases). The clonotype comes from a human donor with alopecia areata. CDR3 sequence (DNA): TGCGCCAGCAACCTAGACGGGGTAGCCAAAAACATTCAGTACTTC. Its translation is CASNLDGVAKNIQYF.